The present TCR beta chain was sequenced within a study of blood T cell repertoires in COVID-19 (TCRdb year 2020). Context from the whole study: The collaborator samples originated in the United States, Italy and Spain and spanned the acute and convalescent phases of COVID-19. The repertoires were released in a freely available public database meant as a resource for research on the immune response to SARS-CoV-2. Subjects who had been exposed to COVID-19, were actively infected with it, or had recovered from it provided the deeply sampled blood TCRbeta repertoires that made up the dataset. Where available, HLA class I and class II types were obtained from metadata supplied by the sample provider rather than from assay-based typing. Nearly every sample came with metadata listing a de-identified subject ID, COVID-19 status, age in years and sex. The material from the prospective study consisted of cDNA or gDNA derived from T cells, B-cell-depleted T cells, or PBMCs. The samples were drawn from the first 160 participants of the ongoing ImmuneRACE study and from 1,254 subjects provided by 6 global collaborators.

The immunoSEQ Assay, a bias-controlled multiplex PCR, was used to amplify TCRbeta CDR3 regions from genomic DNA. On the study's bioinformatics: The number of nucleated cells in each sample was estimated by amplification of reference gene primers within the assay. To quantify the absolute abundance of each unique TCRbeta CDR3 rearrangement, sequence reads were collapsed and filtered. Productive Simpson clonality was computed per sample as the square root of Simpson's diversity index over productive rearrangements. TCRdb limited this immuneACCESS table to in-frame rearrangements with V and J called. A share of clones is missing; checked studies link under half to unresolved V genes, and the rest is unexplained. The V and J calls and clone size were taken over from that table, and D and trimming were inferred from the DNA. The sample contains some 290,000 clones, roughly 90% of them found a single time. Of the sample, roughly 3.6% is held by the ten largest clones.

Participants in the prospective study were enrolled through a virtual design, were aged roughly 18 to 90 years, and lived in roughly 26 United States geographic areas. In the prospective study, participants were assigned to cohorts based on the clinical history participants reported in a screening survey and a study questionnaire. Exposed participants were defined as having been in contact with someone with a PCR-confirmed or clinician-diagnosed COVID-19 case within 2 weeks of study entry. In the prospective study, mobile phlebotomists collected whole blood, serum and a nasopharyngeal or oropharyngeal swab from each participant. Participants in the prospective study had the option to provide additional blood draws and questionnaires over an approximately 2-month period. Before DNA extraction, prospective study blood samples were shipped either frozen or at room temperature. What the study reported, not specific to this receptor: The amount of clinical and demographic metadata varied by source and participant and was provided uncurated.

About this clone: Its antigen is unknown. Base quality data are lacking; no much larger clone is found one base away.

Based on the germline V gene, the CDR1 and CDR2 sequences are SGHRS and YFSETQ. The CDR3 runs 15 amino acids, cysteine and phenylalanine included. The retained sequence is limited to the CDR3, 45 bases, with the frame set at the first base. Compared with germline, V lacks 3 bases and J lacks 8 bases; bases without a gene match: 11. The TCR comes from a woman younger than 45 who had been exposed to COVID-19. Recombination linked TRBV5-1 to TRBJ2-1; 7 central nucleotides agree with TRBD2. Sequences were obtained from PBMCs or T cells enriched from blood (not recorded which). CDR3 protein: CASSSSGARSDEQFF. Read as DNA, the sequence is TGCGCCAGCAGCTCGAGCGGGGCGCGGTCGGATGAGCAGTTCTTC.